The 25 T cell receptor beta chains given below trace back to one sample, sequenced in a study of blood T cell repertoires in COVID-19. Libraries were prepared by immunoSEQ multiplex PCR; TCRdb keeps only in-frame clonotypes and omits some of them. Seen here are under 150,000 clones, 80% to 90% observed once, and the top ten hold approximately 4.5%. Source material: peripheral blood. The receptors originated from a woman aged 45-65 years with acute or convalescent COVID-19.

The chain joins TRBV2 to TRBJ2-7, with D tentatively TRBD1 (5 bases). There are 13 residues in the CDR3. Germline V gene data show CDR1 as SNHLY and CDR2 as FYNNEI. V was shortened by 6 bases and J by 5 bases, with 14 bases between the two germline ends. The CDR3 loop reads CASRFDRANEQYF. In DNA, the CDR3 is TGTGCCAGCAGGTTTGACAGAGCAAACGAGCAGTACTTC.

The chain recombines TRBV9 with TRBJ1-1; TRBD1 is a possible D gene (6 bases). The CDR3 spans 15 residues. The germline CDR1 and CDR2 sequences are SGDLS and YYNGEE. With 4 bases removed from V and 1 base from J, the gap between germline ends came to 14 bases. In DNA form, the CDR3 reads TGTGCCAGCAGCTCAACGGGACACCCGAACACTGAAGCTTTCTTT. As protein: CASSSTGHPNTEAFF.

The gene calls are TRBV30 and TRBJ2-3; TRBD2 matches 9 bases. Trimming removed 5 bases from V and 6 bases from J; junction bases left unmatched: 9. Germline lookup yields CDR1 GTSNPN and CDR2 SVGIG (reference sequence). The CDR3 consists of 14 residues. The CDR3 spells CAWGTGTSNDTQYF. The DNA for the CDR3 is TGTGCCTGGGGAACCGGGACTAGCAATGATACGCAGTATTTT.

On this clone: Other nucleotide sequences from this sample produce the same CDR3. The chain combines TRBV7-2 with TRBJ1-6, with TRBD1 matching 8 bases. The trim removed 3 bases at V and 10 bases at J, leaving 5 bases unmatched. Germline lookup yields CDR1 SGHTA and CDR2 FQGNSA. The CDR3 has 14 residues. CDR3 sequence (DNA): TGTGCCAGCAGCTTTGGACAGGGCGGATCACCCCTCCACTTT. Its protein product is CASSFGQGGSPLHF.

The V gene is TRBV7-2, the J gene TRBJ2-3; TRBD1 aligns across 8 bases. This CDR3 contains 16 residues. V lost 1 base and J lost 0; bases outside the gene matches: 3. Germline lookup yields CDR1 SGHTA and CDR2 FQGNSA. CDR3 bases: TGTGCCAGCAGCTTAGTCTGGACAGGGAGCACAGATACGCAGTATTTT. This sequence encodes CASSLVWTGSTDTQYF.

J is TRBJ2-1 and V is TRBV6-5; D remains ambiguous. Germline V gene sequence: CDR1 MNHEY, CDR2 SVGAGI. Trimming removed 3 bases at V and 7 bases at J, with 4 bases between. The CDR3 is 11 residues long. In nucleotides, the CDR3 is TGTGCCAGCAGTTATAGTAATGAGCAGTTCTTC. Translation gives CASSYSNEQFF.

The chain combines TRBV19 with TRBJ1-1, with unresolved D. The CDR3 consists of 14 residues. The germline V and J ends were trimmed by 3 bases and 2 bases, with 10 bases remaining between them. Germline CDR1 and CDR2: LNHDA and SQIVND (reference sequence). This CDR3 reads CASSIPAPNTEAFF. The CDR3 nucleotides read TGTGCCAGTAGTATCCCAGCGCCTAACACTGAAGCTTTCTTT.

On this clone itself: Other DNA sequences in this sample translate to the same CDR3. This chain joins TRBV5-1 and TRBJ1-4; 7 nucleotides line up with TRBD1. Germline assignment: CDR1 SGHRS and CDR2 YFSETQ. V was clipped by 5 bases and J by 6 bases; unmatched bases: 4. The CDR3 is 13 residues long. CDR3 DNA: TGCGCCAGCAGTCTCACAGGGGATGAAAAACTGTTTTTT. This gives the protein CASSLTGDEKLFF.

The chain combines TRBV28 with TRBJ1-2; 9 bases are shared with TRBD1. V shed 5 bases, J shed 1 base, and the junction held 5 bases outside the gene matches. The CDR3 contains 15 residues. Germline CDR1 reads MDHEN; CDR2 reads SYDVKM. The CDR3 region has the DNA TGTGCCAGCAGTCCCCGGGACAGGGTTAACTATGGCTACACCTTC. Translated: CASSPRDRVNYGYTF.

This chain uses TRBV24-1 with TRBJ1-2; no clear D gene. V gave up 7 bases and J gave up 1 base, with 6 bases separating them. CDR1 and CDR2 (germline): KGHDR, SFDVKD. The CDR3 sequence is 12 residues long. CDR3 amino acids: CATSEGNYGYTF. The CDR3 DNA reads TGTGCCACCAGCGAGGGTAACTATGGCTACACCTTC.

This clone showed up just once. This CDR3 reads CASSDLPIDVPFRGGTDTQYF. CDR3 DNA: TGTGCCAGCAGTGACCTACCCATTGATGTACCTTTCCGGGGGGGCACAGATACGCAGTATTTT. The J gene is TRBJ2-3, the V gene TRBV6-4; 7 positions agree with TRBD2. Trimming took 2 bases from V and 1 from J; bases not matched to a gene: 21. The germline V gene encodes CDR1 MRHNA and CDR2 SNTAGT. This CDR3 comprises 21 residues.

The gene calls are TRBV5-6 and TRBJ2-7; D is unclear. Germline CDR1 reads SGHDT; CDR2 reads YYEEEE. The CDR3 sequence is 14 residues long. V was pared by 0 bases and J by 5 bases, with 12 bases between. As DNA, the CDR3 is TGTGCCAGCAGCTTGGAACTAAAGTCACACGAGCAGTACTTC. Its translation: CASSLELKSHEQYF. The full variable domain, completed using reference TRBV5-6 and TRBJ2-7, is DAGVTQSPTHLIKTRGQQVTLRCSPKSGHDTVSWYQQALGQGPQFIFQYYEEEERQRGNFPDRFSGHQFPNYSSELNVNALLLGDSALYLCASSLELKSHEQYFGPGTRLTVT.

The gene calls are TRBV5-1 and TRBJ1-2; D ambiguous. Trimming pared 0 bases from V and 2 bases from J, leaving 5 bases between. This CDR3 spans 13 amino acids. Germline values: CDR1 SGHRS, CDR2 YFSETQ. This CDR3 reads CASSLAGNYGYTF. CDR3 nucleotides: TGCGCCAGCAGCTTGGCCGGGAACTATGGCTACACCTTC.

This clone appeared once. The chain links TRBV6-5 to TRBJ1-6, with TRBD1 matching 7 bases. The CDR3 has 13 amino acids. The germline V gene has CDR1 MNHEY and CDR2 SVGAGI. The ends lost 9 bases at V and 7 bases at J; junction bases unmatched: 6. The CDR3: CASTGTANSPLHF. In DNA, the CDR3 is TGTGCCAGTACCGGGACAGCAAATTCACCCCTCCACTTT.

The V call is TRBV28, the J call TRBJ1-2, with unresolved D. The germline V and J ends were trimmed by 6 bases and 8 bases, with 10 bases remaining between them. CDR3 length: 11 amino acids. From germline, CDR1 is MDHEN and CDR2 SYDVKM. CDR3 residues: CASSSEIGYTF. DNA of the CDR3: TGTGCCAGCAGCAGTGAAATAGGCTACACCTTC.

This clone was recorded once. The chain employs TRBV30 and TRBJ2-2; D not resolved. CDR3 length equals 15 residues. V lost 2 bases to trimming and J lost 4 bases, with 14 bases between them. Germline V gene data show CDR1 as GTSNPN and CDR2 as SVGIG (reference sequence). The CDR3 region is CAWSSPSSSTGELFF. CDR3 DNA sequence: TGTGCCTGGAGTTCGCCGAGCTCGTCCACCGGGGAGCTGTTTTTT.

In nucleotides, the CDR3 is TGCGCCAGCAGCCAAGATGAGGCACGGAGAAACGAAGCTTTCTTT. Amino acids: CASSQDEARRNEAFF. The chain links TRBV4-3 to TRBJ1-1; D remains ambiguous. The CDR3 runs to 15 residues. The ends were cut back, 0 bases at V and 8 bases at J, with 16 bases in the middle. CDR1 LGHNA and CDR2 YSLEER come from the germline V gene.

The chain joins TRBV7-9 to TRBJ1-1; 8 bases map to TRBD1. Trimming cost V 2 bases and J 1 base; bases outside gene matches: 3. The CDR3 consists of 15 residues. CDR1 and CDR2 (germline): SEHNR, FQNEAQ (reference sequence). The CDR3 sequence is CASSLQGAGNTEAFF. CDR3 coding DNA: TGTGCCAGCAGCTTACAGGGGGCTGGGAACACTGAAGCTTTCTTT.

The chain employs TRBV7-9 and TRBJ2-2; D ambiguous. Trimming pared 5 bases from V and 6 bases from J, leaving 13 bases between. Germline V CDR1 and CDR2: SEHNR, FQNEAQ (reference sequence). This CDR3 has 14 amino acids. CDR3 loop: CASSLEAVAGELFF. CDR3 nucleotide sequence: TGTGCCAGCAGCCTCGAGGCGGTGGCCGGGGAGCTGTTTTTT.

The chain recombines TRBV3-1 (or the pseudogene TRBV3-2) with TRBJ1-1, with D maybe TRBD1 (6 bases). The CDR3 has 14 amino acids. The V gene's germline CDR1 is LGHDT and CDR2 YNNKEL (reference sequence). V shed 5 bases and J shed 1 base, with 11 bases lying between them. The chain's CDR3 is CASSERQENTEAFF. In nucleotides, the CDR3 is TGTGCCAGCAGCGAAAGACAGGAGAACACTGAAGCTTTCTTT.

As DNA, the CDR3 is TGTGCCAGCCTGAGACCTCCTACAGGAGCTTTCTTT. Translation gives CASLRPPTGAFF. The chain combines TRBV6-5 with TRBJ1-1; weak D call: TRBD1 (5 bases). The CDR3 has 12 amino acids. Trimming pared 8 bases from V and 10 bases from J, leaving 17 bases between. The V gene's germline CDR1 is MNHEY and CDR2 SVGAGI.

The CDR3 sequence: CASTPRLSGANVLTF. The CDR3 nucleotides read TGTGCCAGCACTCCCCGGTTGTCTGGGGCCAACGTCCTGACTTTC. V is TRBV28 and J is TRBJ2-6; D gene ambiguous. V lost 7 bases, J lost 1 base, and 11 bases lay in between. This CDR3 contains 15 residues. Germline lookup yields CDR1 MDHEN and CDR2 SYDVKM.

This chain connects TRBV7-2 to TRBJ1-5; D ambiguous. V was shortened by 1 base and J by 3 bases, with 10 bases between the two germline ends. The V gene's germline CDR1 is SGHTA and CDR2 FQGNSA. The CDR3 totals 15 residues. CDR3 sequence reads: CASSLDHQNNQPQHF. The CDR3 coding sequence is TGTGCCAGCAGCTTAGATCACCAGAACAATCAGCCCCAGCATTTT.

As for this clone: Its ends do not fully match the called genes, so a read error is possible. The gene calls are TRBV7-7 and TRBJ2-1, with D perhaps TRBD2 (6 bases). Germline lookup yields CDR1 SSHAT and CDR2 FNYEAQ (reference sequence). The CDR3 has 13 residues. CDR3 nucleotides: TGTGCTAGCAGCTTAGATCGGGGGAATGAGCAGTTCTTC. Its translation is CASSLDRGNEQFF.

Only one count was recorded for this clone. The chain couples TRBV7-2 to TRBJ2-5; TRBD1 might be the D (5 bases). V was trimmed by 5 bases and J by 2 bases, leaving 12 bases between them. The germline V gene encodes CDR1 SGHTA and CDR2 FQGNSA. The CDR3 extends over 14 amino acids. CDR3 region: CASSRRAGQETQYF. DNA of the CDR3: TGTGCCAGCAGCCGCCGGGCAGGGCAAGAGACCCAGTACTTC.